This passage covers 8 T cell receptor beta chains from one sample sequenced in a study of CD8 T cells in ankylosing spondylitis. Antigens for these TCRs are unknown. Points from the study as a whole: A TCR beta motif made of several highly homologous variants seemed typical of ankylosing spondylitis blood.

In TCRdb, the 5' RACE reads were re-called with MiXCR into one record per CDR3 protein. The sample includes 800,000 to 900,000 distinct CDR3 sequences, 12% of them seen just once. Sequencing input: blood, either unsorted or a sorted T cell fraction (not recorded which). The receptors stem from a male donor with ankylosing spondylitis.

This clonotype was counted between two and nine times. The gene calls are TRBV20-1 and TRBJ1-4; 9 nucleotides align to TRBD1. J gave up 7 bases and V 6 bases, and 12 bases lay outside the gene matches. Germline CDR1 reads DFQATT; CDR2 reads SNEGSKA (reference sequence). The length of the CDR3 is 15 residues. CDR3 nucleotides: TGCAGTGCAGGAACAGGGGGCCGGGTTAGTGAAAAACTGTTTTTT. It encodes CSAGTGGRVSEKLFF.

The sample holds a few counts of this clonotype. The V call is TRBV20-1, the J call TRBJ2-1; 10 bases fit TRBD2. V shed 2 bases and J 5 bases; nucleotides not matched to a gene: 3. The germline CDR1 and CDR2 sequences are DFQATT and SNEGSKA (reference sequence). CDR3 length: 14 residues. The DNA for the CDR3 is TGCAGTGCTAGATCCCTAGCGGGAGACAATGAGCAGTTCTTC. Residues: CSARSLAGDNEQFF.

In regard to this clonotype: The junction differs from germline at one of its ends, possibly a read error. The V gene is TRBV20-1, the J gene TRBJ2-1; possibly TRBD1 or TRBD2 for D (5 bases each). CDR1 is DFQATT, CDR2 SNEGSKA, per germline (reference sequence). The CDR3 loop spans 19 amino acids. CDR3 nucleotide sequence: TGCAGCGCTAGGGGCCCGGGTCAGGGCATTTTGCGGGCAAGGAATGAGCAGTTCTTC. Protein product: CSARGPGQGILRARNEQFF.

The J gene is TRBJ2-5, the V gene TRBV20-1; 7 nucleotides match TRBD1. Trimming at V came to 2 bases and at J to 1 base, leaving 10 bases not matched to a gene. This CDR3 has 16 amino acids. Germline lookup yields CDR1 DFQATT and CDR2 SNEGSKA (reference sequence). CDR3 sequence reads: CSARKDRRPFQETQYF. The CDR3 DNA is TGCAGTGCTAGAAAGGACAGGCGACCTTTCCAAGAGACCCAGTACTTC.

The chain couples TRBV18 to TRBJ1-5; the D gene is possibly TRBD1 (5 bases). The length of the CDR3 is 12 residues. Germline CDR1 and CDR2: KGHSH and LQKENI. The V and J ends lost 3 bases and 15 bases respectively, with 15 bases between them. This chain's CDR3 is CASSPPRGLPHF. The CDR3 nucleotides are TGTGCCAGCTCACCGCCGCGGGGACTGCCGCATTTT.

This chain connects TRBV6-2 or TRBV6-3 to TRBJ1-1, with TRBD1 matching over 9 bases. The J segment lost 1 base and the V segment lost 5 bases, leaving 5 bases of the junction unmatched. The CDR3 totals 15 residues. In germline, CDR1 is MNHEY, CDR2 SVGEGT. The CDR3 coding sequence is TGTGCCAGCAGTGGGACAGGGCCGGCGAACACTGAAGCTTTCTTT. Translation: CASSGTGPANTEAFF.

The chain has TRBV20-1 and TRBJ2-5; D is perhaps TRBD2 (6 bases). The CDR3 totals 13 residues. The germline V gene encodes CDR1 DFQATT and CDR2 SNEGSKA (reference sequence). V was shortened by 5 bases and J by 3 bases, with 13 bases between the two germline ends. CDR3 sequence reads: CSARGMVEETQYF. Here the CDR3 DNA reads TGCAGTGCTCGGGGGATGGTGGAAGAGACCCAGTACTTC.

This clonotype was observed a handful of times. V is TRBV29-1 and J is TRBJ2-7; perhaps TRBD2 as D (7 bases). The germline V gene has CDR1 SQVTM and CDR2 ANQGSEA. Deletions cut 5 bases from V and 0 bases from J, with 20 bases between. The CDR3 runs 16 residues. CDR3 in amino acids: CSVRRGGGAISYEQYF. As DNA, the CDR3 is TGCAGCGTTCGAAGAGGGGGGGGCGCCATCTCCTACGAGCAGTACTTC.